This TCR beta chain comes out of a study of CD8 T cells in Susac syndrome. RNA totalling about 0.45 to 1 ug underwent reverse transcription with random hexamers. Multiplex PCR with immunoSEQ amplified the TCR beta CDR3 across 54 Vbeta and 13 Jbeta. Each CDR3 protein is one row after TCRdb ran MiXCR on the immunoSEQ multiplex PCR reads. The top ten hold approximately 0.11% of the sample, which has about 140,000 distinct CDR3 sequences, 85% to 95% seen once. The V gene lost 3 bases and the J gene lost 10 bases, with 16 bases spanning the gap. The CDR3 runs to 14 residues. Germline V gives CDR1 LGHDT, CDR2 YNNKEL (reference sequence). The sample holds one count of this clonotype. Its target is unknown. Study-wide points: The TCR sequencing and HLA analysis in the study involved a relatively small number of individuals, as the study acknowledged.

Input material: CD4+ T cells from PBMCs. The chain recombines TRBV3-1 with TRBJ2-1; TRBD1 is a possible D gene (6 bases). This clonotype was obtained from a human donor with multiple sclerosis. This chain's CDR3 is CASSQRNRVAEQFF. The CDR3 bases are TGTGCCAGCAGCCAGAGGAACAGGGTTGCGGAGCAGTTCTTC.